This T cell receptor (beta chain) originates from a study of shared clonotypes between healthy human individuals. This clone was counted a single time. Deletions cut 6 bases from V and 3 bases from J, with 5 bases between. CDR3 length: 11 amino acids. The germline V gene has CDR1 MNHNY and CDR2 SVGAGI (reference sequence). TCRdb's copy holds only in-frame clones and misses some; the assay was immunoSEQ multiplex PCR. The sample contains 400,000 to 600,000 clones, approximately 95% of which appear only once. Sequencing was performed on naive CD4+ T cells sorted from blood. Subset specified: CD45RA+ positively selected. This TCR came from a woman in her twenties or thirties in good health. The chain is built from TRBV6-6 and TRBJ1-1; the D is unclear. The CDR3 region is CASSLYTEAFF. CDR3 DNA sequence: TGTGCCAGCAGCCTATACACTGAAGCTTTCTTT.